This T cell receptor beta chain came from a study of shared clonotypes between healthy human individuals. Across the whole study: There were three CD4 naive, three CD4 memory, two CD8 naive and one CD8 memory plates per donor. Findings and caveats of the study: Clonotype sharing among the donors was expected to vary with sequencing depth.

CDR1 SGHAT and CDR2 FQNNGV come from the germline V gene. V lost 5 bases, J lost 1 base, and 18 bases lay in between. This CDR3 has 16 amino acids. The table came from immunoSEQ multiplex PCR; TCRdb's copy has only in-frame clones and leaves some out. The sample has 330,000 or so clones, 73% seen once. As to this clone: What it binds is unknown.

Donors were healthy HIV-negative adults without recent acute infections or vaccinations. All donors were Caucasian adults living in Nashville, Tennessee. The specimen sequenced was memory CD4+ T cells sorted from blood. The subset denotes: CD45RA-negative fraction. This chain connects TRBV11-2 to TRBJ2-7; D gene uncertain. The origin of this receptor is a man aged 30 to 45 in good health. CDR3 protein: CASSPLRRQSSYEQYF. In DNA, the CDR3 is TGTGCCAGCAGCCCCCTTAGAAGGCAGAGTTCCTACGAGCAGTACTTC.